This TCR beta chain was documented in a study of T cell responses to AZD1222 COVID-19 vaccine. General observations from the study: Spike-specific TCR breadth and depth both grew after two AZD1222 doses. The reported proportion of spike-specific TCRs targeting unmutated variant regions was nearly half. Donors skewed white British and female; clonal diversity was possibly underestimated. Sampling that yielded the repertoires occurred only after the peak T cell response.

Germline V lookup: CDR1 SGHDT, CDR2 YYEEEE. The CDR3 is made up of 17 amino acids. Losses at the gene ends were 4 bases for V and 5 bases for J; bases not matched to a gene: 11. TCRdb keeps only in-frame clones here, not all; method: immunoSEQ multiplex PCR. The sample lists about 55,000 clones, over 75% occurring once. Of note for this clone: The antigen remains unidentified.

This receptor was identified in an adult in good health. Specimen: peripheral blood, collected on day 0 of AZD1222 vaccination. V gene TRBV5-6 combines with J gene TRBJ2-1; 11 bases map to TRBD2. The DNA for the CDR3 is TGTGCCAGCAGCCCCTGGGATCGACTAGCGGGGAACAATGAGCAGTTCTTC. It specifies CASSPWDRLAGNNEQFF.